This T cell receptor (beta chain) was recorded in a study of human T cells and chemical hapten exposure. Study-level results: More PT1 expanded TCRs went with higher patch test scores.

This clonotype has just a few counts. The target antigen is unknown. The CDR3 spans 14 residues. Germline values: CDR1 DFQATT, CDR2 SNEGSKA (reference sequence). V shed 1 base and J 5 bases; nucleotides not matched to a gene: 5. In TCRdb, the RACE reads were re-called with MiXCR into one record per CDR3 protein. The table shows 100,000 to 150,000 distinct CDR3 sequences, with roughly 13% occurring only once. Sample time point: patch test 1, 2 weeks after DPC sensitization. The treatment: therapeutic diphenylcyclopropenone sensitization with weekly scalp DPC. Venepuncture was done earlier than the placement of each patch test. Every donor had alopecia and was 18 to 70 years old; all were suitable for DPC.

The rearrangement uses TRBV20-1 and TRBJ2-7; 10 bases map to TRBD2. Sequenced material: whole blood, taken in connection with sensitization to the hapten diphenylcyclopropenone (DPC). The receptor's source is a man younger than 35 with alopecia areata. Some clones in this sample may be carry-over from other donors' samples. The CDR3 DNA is TGCAGTGCTAGAGGCGGGACTAGCGTTGACGAGCAGTACTTC. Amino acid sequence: CSARGGTSVDEQYF.